This T cell receptor beta chain stems from a study of blood T cell repertoires in COVID-19 (TCRdb year 2020). For context, the study as a whole: Samples from collaborators originated in the United States, Italy and Spain and spanned both the acute and convalescent phases of COVID-19. HLA class I and class II types, where available, came from metadata supplied by the sample provider rather than from assay-based typing. Deeply sampled blood TCRbeta repertoires from subjects exposed to, actively infected with, or recovered from COVID-19 were included in the dataset. Samples were obtained from the ongoing ImmuneRACE study (first 160 participants) and from 1,254 subjects provided by 6 global collaborators. A de-identified subject ID, COVID-19 status, age in years and sex were almost always included in the sample metadata. The prospective study material was composed of cDNA or gDNA derived from T cells, B-cell-depleted T cells, or PBMCs. A freely available public database, intended as a resource for researchers studying the immune response to SARS-CoV-2, is where the repertoires were released.

The paper's findings and limits, for the study overall: Clinical and demographic metadata were provided uncurated, with the amount varying by source and participant.

On this clone itself: Its target antigen remains unknown. No qualities accompany the bases; no much larger clone lies one base away.

V is shortened by 4 bases, J by 3 bases, and the region joining them spans 13 bases. The CDR3 has 15 amino acids, counting the end cysteine and phenylalanine. Solely the CDR3 DNA is kept, with 45 bases framed from the first base. CDR1 and CDR2, looked up from the germline V gene (reference sequence), are SEHNR and FQNEAQ. Collaborating institutions collected whole blood in K2EDTA tubes following their own protocols. Collaborator samples were shipped for TCRbeta analysis as frozen whole blood, isolated PBMCs, or DNA extracted from either sample type. TCRbeta CDR3 regions were amplified from genomic DNA using the immunoSEQ Assay, a bias-controlled multiplex PCR. The paper's processing steps were these. The number of nucleated cells in each sample was estimated by amplification of reference gene primers within the assay. To quantify the absolute abundance of each unique TCRbeta CDR3 rearrangement, sequence reads were collapsed and filtered. Productive Simpson clonality was computed per sample as the square root of Simpson's diversity index over productive rearrangements. The table was pulled from immuneACCESS by TCRdb, which kept in-frame rearrangements only. Such tables lose some clones; where checked, under half of the loss comes from unresolved V genes, and the rest has no known cause. That table gives V, J and clone size, and the DNA gave D and trimming. The sample includes approximately 260,000 clones, with about 88% observed a single time. Jointly, the top ten make up 3.5% to 4% of the sample.

The V and J genes are TRBV7-9 and TRBJ1-5; a weak D assignment points to TRBD1 (6 bases agree). The sample was peripheral blood. The source is a man in his late teens or twenties with active or convalescent COVID-19. The CDR3 loop reads CASSSPDSINQPQHF. Read as DNA, the sequence is TGTGCCAGCAGCTCTCCGGACAGTATCAATCAGCCCCAGCATTTT. This CDR3, with the reference TRBV7-9 and TRBJ1-5 proteins standing in past its ends, gives the full variable domain DTGVSQNPRHKITKRGQNVTFRCDPISEHNRLYWYRQTLGQGPEFLTYFQNEAQLEKSRLLSDRFSAERPKGSFSTLEIQRTEQGDSAMYLCASSSPDSINQPQHFGDGTRLSIL.